This T cell receptor beta chain was documented in a study of tumor and adjacent non-tumor tissue in lung cancer. CDR1 and CDR2 (germline): MNHEY, SVGEGT. The CDR3 runs 18 residues. The template was RNA from unsorted bulk tissue. More than 3 cm separated this lung sample from the edge of the tumor. Points on this clonotype: Its target is not known. An end of the junction differs from the germline gene, which may be a read error.

Whole-study findings and limits: Tumor tissue had significantly higher TCR diversity than normal lung.

The library came from three nested PCR rounds adapted from ARM-PCR protocols. TCRdb itself ran the multiplex PCR reads through MiXCR, one entry per CDR3 protein. The sample records tens of thousands of distinct CDR3 sequences, around 70% being singletons. Specimen: distant non-tumor lung tissue. The rearrangement uses TRBV6-2 or TRBV6-3 and TRBJ2-6; D is possibly TRBD2 (6 bases). The receptor's source is a woman between 45 and 65 years old with non-small cell lung cancer. The CDR3 protein is CARAPWREVLSGTNILTF. CDR3 nucleotide sequence: TGTGCCCGCGCACCCTGGAGGGAGGTCCTCTCTGGGACCAACATCCTGACTTTC.